This T cell receptor beta chain was captured in a study of blood T cell repertoires in COVID-19. The CDR3 contains 15 residues. Per the original data handling: Estimated nucleated cell counts came from reference gene primer amplification. Generated by immunoSEQ multiplex PCR, the TCRdb table keeps only in-frame clones and is missing some. V, J and clone size are those of that table, while D and trimming were read from the DNA. The sample holds under 130,000 clones, 75% to 90% seen once. The rearrangement uses TRBV21-1 and TRBJ2-5; the D call of TRBD1 is as the table states it, not checked on the DNA. TRBV21-1 is termed a pseudogene. Source material: peripheral blood. The TCR originated in a human donor in a cohort sampled during active or convalescent COVID-19. This CDR3 is CASSKEGTGEETQYF. As DNA, the CDR3 is TGTGCCAGCAGCAAAGAGGGCACAGGGGAAGAGACCCAGTACTTC.